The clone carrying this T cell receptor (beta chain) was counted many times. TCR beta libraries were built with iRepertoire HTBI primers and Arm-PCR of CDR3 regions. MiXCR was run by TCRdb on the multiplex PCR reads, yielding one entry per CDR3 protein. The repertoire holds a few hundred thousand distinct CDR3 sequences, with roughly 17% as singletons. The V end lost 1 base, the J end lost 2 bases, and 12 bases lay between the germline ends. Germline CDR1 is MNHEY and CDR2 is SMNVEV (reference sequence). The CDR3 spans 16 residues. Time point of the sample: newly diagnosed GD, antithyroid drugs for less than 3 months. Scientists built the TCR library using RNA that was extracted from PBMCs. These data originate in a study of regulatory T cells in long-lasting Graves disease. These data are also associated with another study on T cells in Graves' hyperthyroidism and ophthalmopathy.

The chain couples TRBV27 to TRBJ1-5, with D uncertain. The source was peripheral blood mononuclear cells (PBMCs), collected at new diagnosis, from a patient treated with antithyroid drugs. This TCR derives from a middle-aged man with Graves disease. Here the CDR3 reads CASSLYGDRRNQPQHF. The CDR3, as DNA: TGTGCCAGCAGTTTATACGGGGATCGGCGCAATCAGCCCCAGCATTTT.